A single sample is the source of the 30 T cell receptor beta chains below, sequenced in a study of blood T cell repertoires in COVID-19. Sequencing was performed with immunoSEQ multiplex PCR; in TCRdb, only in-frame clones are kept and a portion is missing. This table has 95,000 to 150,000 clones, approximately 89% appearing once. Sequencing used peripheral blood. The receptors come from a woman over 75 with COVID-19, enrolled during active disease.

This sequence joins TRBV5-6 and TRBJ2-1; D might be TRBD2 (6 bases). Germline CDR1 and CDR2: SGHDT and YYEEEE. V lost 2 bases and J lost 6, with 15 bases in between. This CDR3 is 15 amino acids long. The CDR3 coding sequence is TGTGCCAGCAGCTTTCAAGGGGTGGGAGGCAATGAGCAGTTCTTC. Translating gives CASSFQGVGGNEQFF.

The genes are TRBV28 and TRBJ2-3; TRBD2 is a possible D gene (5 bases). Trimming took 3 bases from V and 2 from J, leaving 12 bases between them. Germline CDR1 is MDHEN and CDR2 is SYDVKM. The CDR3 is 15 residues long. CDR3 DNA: TGTGCCAGCAGTTTTTCGGGGTCCATCACAGATACGCAGTATTTT. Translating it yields CASSFSGSITDTQYF.

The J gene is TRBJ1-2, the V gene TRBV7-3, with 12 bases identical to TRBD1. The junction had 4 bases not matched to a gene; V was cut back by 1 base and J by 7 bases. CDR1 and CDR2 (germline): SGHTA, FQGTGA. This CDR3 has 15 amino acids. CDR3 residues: CASSLMGQGAGGYTF. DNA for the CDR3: TGTGCCAGCAGCTTAATGGGACAGGGGGCCGGTGGCTACACCTTC.

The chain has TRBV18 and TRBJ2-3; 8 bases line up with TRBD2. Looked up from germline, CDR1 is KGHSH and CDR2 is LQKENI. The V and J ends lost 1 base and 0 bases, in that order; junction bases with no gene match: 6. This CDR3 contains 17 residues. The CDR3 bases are TGTGCCAGCTCACCACTGGGGGCGGGAGGAAGCACAGATACGCAGTATTTT. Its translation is CASSPLGAGGSTDTQYF.

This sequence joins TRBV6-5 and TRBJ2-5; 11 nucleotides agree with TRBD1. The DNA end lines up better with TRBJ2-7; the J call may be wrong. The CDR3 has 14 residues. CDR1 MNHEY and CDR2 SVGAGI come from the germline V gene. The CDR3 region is CAAPGTGGSYEQYF. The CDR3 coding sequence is TGTGCCGCACCCGGGACAGGGGGTTCCTACGAGCAGTACTTC.

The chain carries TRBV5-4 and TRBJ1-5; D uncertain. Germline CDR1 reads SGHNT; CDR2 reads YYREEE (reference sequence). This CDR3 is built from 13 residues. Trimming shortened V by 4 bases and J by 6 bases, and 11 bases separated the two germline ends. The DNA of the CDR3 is TGTGCCAGCAGCCCTGACCCGGGTCAGCCCCAGCATTTT. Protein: CASSPDPGQPQHF. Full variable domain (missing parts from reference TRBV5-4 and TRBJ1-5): ETGVTQSPTHLIKTRGQQVTLRCSSQSGHNTVSWYQQALGQGPQFIFQYYREEENGRGNFPPRFSGLQFPNYSSELNVNALELDDSALYLCASSPDPGQPQHFGDGTRLSIL.

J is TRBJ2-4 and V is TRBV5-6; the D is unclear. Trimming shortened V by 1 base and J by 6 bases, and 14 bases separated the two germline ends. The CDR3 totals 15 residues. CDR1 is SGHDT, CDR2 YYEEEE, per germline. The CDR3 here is CASSLWQVLGNIQYF. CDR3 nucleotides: TGTGCCAGCAGCTTGTGGCAGGTCCTCGGAAACATTCAGTACTTC.

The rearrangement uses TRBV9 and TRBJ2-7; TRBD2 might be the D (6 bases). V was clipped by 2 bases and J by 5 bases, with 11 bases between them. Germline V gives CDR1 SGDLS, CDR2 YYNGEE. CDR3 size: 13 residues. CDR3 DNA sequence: TGTGCCAGCAGCGTCGGGGGTGCGGACGAGCAGTACTTC. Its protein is CASSVGGADEQYF.

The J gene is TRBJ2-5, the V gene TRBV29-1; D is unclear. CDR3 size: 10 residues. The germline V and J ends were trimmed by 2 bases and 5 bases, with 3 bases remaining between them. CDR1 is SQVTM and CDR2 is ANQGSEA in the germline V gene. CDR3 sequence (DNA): TGCAGCGTTGAAAGCGAGACCCAGTACTTC. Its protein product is CSVESETQYF.

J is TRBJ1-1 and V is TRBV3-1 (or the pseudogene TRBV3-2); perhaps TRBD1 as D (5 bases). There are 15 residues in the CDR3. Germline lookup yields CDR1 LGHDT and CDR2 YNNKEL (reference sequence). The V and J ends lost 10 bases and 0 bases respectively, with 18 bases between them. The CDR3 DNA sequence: TGTGCCACTGGGGAGGGGAATCTCATGAACACTGAAGCTTTCTTT. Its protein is CATGEGNLMNTEAFF.

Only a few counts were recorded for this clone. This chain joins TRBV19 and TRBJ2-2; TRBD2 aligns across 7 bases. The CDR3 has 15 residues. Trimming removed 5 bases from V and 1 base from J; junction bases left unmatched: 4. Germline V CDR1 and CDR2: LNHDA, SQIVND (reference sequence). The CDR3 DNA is TGTGCCAGTAGTTTCGGACTAGTGAACACCGGGGAGCTGTTTTTT. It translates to CASSFGLVNTGELFF.

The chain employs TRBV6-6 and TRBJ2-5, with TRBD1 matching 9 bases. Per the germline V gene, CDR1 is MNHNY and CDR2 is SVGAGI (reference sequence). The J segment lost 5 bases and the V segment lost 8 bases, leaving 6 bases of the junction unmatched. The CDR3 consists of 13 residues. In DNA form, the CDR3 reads TGTGCCAGCGCCACAGGGGGCCGGGAGACCCAGTACTTC. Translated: CASATGGRETQYF.

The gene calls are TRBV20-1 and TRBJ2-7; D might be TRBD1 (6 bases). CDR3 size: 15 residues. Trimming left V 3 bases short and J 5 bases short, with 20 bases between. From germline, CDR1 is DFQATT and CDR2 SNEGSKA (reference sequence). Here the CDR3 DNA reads TGCAGTGCTAGTAACCCCAGCAGGGCAGGGGACGAGCAGTACTTC. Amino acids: CSASNPSRAGDEQYF.

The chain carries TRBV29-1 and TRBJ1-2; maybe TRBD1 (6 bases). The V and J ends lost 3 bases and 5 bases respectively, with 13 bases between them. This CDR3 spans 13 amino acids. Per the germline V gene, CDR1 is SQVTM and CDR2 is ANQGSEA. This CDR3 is CSVETGPWYGYTF. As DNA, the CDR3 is TGCAGCGTTGAGACAGGCCCATGGTATGGCTACACCTTC.

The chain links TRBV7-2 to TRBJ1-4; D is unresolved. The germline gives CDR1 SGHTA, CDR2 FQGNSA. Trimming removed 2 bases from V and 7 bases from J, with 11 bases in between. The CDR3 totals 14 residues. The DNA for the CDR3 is TGTGCCAGCAGCTTAAGGACTGAATCTGAAAAACTGTTTTTT. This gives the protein CASSLRTESEKLFF.

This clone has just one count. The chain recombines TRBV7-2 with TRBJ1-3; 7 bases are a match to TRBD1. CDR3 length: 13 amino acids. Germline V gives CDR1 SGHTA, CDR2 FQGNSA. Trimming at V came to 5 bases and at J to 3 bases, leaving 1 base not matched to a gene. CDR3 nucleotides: TGTGCCAGCAGCGGGGACAGTGGAAACACCATATATTTT. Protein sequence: CASSGDSGNTIYF. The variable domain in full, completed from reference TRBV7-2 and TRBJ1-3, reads GAGVSQSPSNKVTEKGKDVELRCDPISGHTALYWYRQSLGQGLEFLIYFQGNSAPDKSGLPSDRFSAERTGGSVSTLTIQRTQQEDSAVYLCASSGDSGNTIYFGEGSWLTVV.

The CDR3 spells CASSSQTTGKETQYF. CDR3 coding DNA: TGCGCCAGCAGCTCCCAGACGACAGGCAAAGAGACCCAGTACTTC. The chain joins TRBV5-1 to TRBJ2-5; the D gene is possibly TRBD1 (6 bases). The V end lost 3 bases, the J end lost 3 bases, and 15 bases lay between the germline ends. CDR1 is SGHRS and CDR2 is YFSETQ in the germline V gene. The CDR3 consists of 15 residues.

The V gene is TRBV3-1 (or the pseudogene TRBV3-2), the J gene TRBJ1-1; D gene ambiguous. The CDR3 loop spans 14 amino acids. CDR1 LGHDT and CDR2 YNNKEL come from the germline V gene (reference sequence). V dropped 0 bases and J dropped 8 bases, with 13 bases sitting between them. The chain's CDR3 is CASSQDFGSSEAFF. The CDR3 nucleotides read TGTGCCAGCAGCCAAGACTTCGGGTCCAGCGAAGCTTTCTTT.

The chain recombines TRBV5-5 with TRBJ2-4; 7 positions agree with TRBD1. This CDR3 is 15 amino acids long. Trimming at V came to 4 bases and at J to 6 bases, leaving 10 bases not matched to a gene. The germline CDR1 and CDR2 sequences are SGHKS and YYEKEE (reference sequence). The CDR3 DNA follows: TGTGCCAGCAGCCCGCTCATACAGGGGCGAAACATTCAGTACTTC. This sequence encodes CASSPLIQGRNIQYF.

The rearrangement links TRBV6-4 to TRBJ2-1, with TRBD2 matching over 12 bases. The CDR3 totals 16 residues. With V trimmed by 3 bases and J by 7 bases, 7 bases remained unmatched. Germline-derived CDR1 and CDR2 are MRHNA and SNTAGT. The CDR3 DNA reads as TGTGCCAGCAGTGAACAGACTAGCGGGAGATTAAATGAGCAGTTCTTC. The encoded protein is CASSEQTSGRLNEQFF.

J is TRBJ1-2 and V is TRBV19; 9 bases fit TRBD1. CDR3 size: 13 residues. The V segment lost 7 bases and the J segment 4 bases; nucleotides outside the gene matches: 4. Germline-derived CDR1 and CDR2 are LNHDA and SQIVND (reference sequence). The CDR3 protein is CASTLTGGYGYTF. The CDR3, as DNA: TGTGCCAGTACCTTGACAGGGGGCTATGGCTACACCTTC.

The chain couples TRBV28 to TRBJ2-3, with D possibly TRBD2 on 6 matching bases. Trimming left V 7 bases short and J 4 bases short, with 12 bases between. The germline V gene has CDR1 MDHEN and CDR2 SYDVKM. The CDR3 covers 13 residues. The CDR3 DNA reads TGTGCCAGCAAACGGGAGAGTCCAGATACGCAGTATTTT. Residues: CASKRESPDTQYF. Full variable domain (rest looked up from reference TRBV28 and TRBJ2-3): DVKVTQSSRYLVKRTGEKVFLECVQDMDHENMFWYRQDPGLGLRLIYFSYDVKMKEKGDIPEGYSVSREKKERFSLILESASTNQTSMYLCASKRESPDTQYFGPGTRLTVL.

This CDR3 is CASSSQGVNQPQHF. CDR3 DNA: TGTGCCAGCAGCTCTCAGGGGGTCAATCAGCCCCAGCATTTT. The chain is built from TRBV7-8 and TRBJ1-5; 7 bases map to TRBD1. CDR3 length: 14 amino acids. Germline lookup yields CDR1 SGHVS and CDR2 FQNEAQ. J lost 3 bases, V lost 4 bases, and 3 bases had no gene match.

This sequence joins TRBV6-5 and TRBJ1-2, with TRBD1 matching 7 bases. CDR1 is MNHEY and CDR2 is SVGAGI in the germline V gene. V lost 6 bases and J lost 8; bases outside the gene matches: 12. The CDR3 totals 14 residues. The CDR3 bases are TGTGCCAGCAGGCTGACCGACAGGGTCGACGGCTACACCTTC. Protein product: CASRLTDRVDGYTF.

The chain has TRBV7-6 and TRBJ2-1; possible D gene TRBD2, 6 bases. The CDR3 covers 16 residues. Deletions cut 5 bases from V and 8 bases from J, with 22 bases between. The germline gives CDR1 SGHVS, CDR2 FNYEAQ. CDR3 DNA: TGTGCCAGCAGCCCGGGTCTAGCGAGCCCCTTCGATGAGCAGTTCTTC. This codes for CASSPGLASPFDEQFF.

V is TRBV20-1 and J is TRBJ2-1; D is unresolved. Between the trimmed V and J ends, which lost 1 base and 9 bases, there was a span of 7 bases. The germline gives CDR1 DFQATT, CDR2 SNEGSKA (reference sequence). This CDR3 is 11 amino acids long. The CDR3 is CSARALGEQFF. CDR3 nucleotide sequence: TGCAGTGCTAGAGCCCTCGGTGAGCAGTTCTTC.

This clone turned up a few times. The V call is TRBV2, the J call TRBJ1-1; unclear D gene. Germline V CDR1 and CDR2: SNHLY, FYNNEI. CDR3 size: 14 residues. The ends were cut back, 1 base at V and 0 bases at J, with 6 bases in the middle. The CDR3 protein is CASSEDGVNTEAFF. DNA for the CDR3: TGTGCCAGCAGTGAAGACGGAGTGAACACTGAAGCTTTCTTT.

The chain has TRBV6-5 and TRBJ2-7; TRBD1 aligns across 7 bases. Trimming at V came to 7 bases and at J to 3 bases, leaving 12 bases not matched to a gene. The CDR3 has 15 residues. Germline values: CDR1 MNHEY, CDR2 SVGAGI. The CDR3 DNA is TGTGCCAGCACCGCGAAGACGACAGGGAGCTACGAGCAGTACTTC. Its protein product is CASTAKTTGSYEQYF.

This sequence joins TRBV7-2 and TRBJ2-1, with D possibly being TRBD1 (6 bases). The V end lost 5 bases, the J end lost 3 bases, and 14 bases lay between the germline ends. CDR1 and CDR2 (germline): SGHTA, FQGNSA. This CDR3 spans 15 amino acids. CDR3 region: CASSQGQIGYNEQFF. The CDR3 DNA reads TGTGCCAGCAGCCAAGGACAGATAGGCTACAATGAGCAGTTCTTC.

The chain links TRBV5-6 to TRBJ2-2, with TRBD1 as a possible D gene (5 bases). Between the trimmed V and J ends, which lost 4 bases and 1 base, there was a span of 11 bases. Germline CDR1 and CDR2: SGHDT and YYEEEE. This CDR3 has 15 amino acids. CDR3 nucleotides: TGTGCCAGCAGCGCCCAGACAGTGAACACCGGGGAGCTGTTTTTT. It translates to CASSAQTVNTGELFF.